A selection of T cell receptor beta chains follows, all from one sample in a study of Graves' ophthalmopathy and Graves' hyperthyroidism. One entry per CDR3 protein results from TCRdb running MiXCR on the multiplex PCR reads. The data contain about 420,000 distinct CDR3 sequences, about 21% of them singletons. Input material: peripheral blood. All receptors derive from a woman aged 18 to 35 with stable Graves' hyperthyroidism. Each CDR3 is given with its conserved first and last residue. D genes are given only for firm matches. Clone size is given for some rows only: seen once, a few or many times, or a class if the clone is expanded.

v_call: TRBV6-1; j_call: TRBJ2-7; d_call: TRBD1; clone_size: many; cdr3_nt: TGTGCCAGCAGTGAAATGGGACAGGGATACGAGCAGTACTTC; cdr3_aa: CASSEMGQGYEQYF
v_call: TRBV6-4; j_call: TRBJ1-1; d_call: TRBD1; clone_size: many; cdr3_nt: TGTGCCAGCAGCGAACTCGGGACAGGGGAGACCACTGAAGCTTTCTTT; cdr3_aa: CASSELGTGETTEAFF
v_call: TRBV7-9; j_call: TRBJ2-7; d_call: -; clone_size: many; cdr3_nt: TGTGCCAGCAGCTCCGAAGGATACGAGCAGTACTTC; cdr3_aa: CASSSEGYEQYF
v_call: TRBV20-1; j_call: TRBJ2-4; d_call: -; clone_size: -; cdr3_nt: TGCAGTGCTGTGGACAGGAGGGTAGGTCTGAACATTCAGTACTTC; cdr3_aa: CSAVDRRVGLNIQYF
v_call: TRBV11-2; j_call: TRBJ2-2; d_call: -; clone_size: -; cdr3_nt: TGTGCCAGCAGCTTTAAACAGGGGCAAGCGGGACCGGCCGGGGAGCTGTTTTTT; cdr3_aa: CASSFKQGQAGPAGELFF
v_call: TRBV20-1; j_call: TRBJ1-2; d_call: -; clone_size: many; cdr3_nt: TGCAGTGCTAGTCGACGGGCAGACTATGGCTACACCTTC; cdr3_aa: CSASRRADYGYTF
v_call: TRBV7-2; j_call: TRBJ2-5; d_call: TRBD1; clone_size: many; cdr3_nt: TGTGCCAGCAGCTTGGACAGGGCAAGTCAGTACTTC; cdr3_aa: CASSLDRASQYF
v_call: TRBV7-8; j_call: TRBJ2-5; d_call: TRBD2; clone_size: -; cdr3_nt: TGTGCCAGCAGCCTCACTAGCGTGGGGACCCAGTACTTC; cdr3_aa: CASSLTSVGTQYF
v_call: TRBV7-3; j_call: TRBJ1-2; d_call: TRBD1; clone_size: many; cdr3_nt: TGTGCCAGCAGCGCGACAGGGTCCTATGGCTACACCTTC; cdr3_aa: CASSATGSYGYTF
v_call: TRBV18; j_call: TRBJ1-5; d_call: -; clone_size: many; cdr3_nt: TGTGCCAGCAGTCCAAGTAGCAATCAGCCCCAGCATTTT; cdr3_aa: CASSPSSNQPQHF
v_call: TRBV6-1; j_call: TRBJ1-3; d_call: -; clone_size: many; cdr3_nt: TGTGCGGTGATAGGGGCCTCTGGAAACACCATATATTTT; cdr3_aa: CAVIGASGNTIYF
v_call: TRBV19; j_call: TRBJ1-5; d_call: -; clone_size: -; cdr3_nt: TGTGCCAGTAGTGCACTTCAGGGGCGGGGTCAGCCCCAGCATTTT; cdr3_aa: CASSALQGRGQPQHF
v_call: TRBV6-1; j_call: TRBJ2-7; d_call: -; clone_size: -; cdr3_nt: TGTGCCAGCAGTGTGTGGGGCTCCTACGAGCAGTACTTC; cdr3_aa: CASSVWGSYEQYF
v_call: TRBV4-3; j_call: TRBJ2-7; d_call: TRBD2; clone_size: -; cdr3_nt: TGCGCCAGCAGCCAGGGCCCGGGACTAGCGGGAGCGTACGAGCAGTACTTC; cdr3_aa: CASSQGPGLAGAYEQYF
v_call: TRBV12-3/TRBV12-4; j_call: TRBJ2-7; d_call: -; clone_size: many; cdr3_nt: TGTGCCAGCAGTTTGGCAGGGAGCGAGCAGTACTTC; cdr3_aa: CASSLAGSEQYF
v_call: TRBV19; j_call: TRBJ1-1; d_call: -; clone_size: -; cdr3_nt: TGTGCCAGTACTTTCAGGGAAGAATTTAGGAACACTGAAGCTTTCTTT; cdr3_aa: CASTFREEFRNTEAFF
v_call: TRBV12-3/TRBV12-4; j_call: TRBJ1-1; d_call: -; clone_size: -; cdr3_nt: TGTGCCAGCAGTTTAAGGGAGAGTACTGAAGCTTTCTTT; cdr3_aa: CASSLRESTEAFF
v_call: TRBV7-3; j_call: TRBJ2-5; d_call: -; clone_size: many; cdr3_nt: TGTGCCAGCAGCTGGGCAGGCGGCTTCCAAGAGACCCAGTACTTC; cdr3_aa: CASSWAGGFQETQYF
v_call: TRBV28; j_call: TRBJ2-7; d_call: TRBD1; clone_size: many; cdr3_nt: TGTGCCAGCAGTTATGGGACAGGGGTCGACGAGCAGTACTTC; cdr3_aa: CASSYGTGVDEQYF
v_call: TRBV25-1; j_call: TRBJ2-5; d_call: -; clone_size: many; cdr3_nt: TGTGCCAGCAGCCCGGGTAACGAAGAGACCCAGTACTTC; cdr3_aa: CASSPGNEETQYF
v_call: TRBV30; j_call: TRBJ1-6; d_call: -; clone_size: many; cdr3_nt: TGTGCCTGGAGCCCACTACGTCGCGGGTCACCCCTCCACTTT; cdr3_aa: CAWSPLRRGSPLHF
v_call: TRBV19; j_call: TRBJ1-2; d_call: -; clone_size: many; cdr3_nt: TGTGCCAGTAGTGCCGGGACTAACTATGGCTACACCTTC; cdr3_aa: CASSAGTNYGYTF
v_call: TRBV12-3/TRBV12-4; j_call: TRBJ1-5; d_call: -; clone_size: many; cdr3_nt: TGTGCCAGCAGTTTAGACAGTTTGTTAGGACAGCCCCAGCATTTT; cdr3_aa: CASSLDSLLGQPQHF
v_call: TRBV12-3/TRBV12-4; j_call: TRBJ1-5; d_call: -; clone_size: many; cdr3_nt: TGTGCCAGCAGTTTACGGGGGTCCCAGCATTTT; cdr3_aa: CASSLRGSQHF
v_call: TRBV12-3/TRBV12-4; j_call: TRBJ2-7; d_call: TRBD2; clone_size: many; cdr3_nt: TGTGCCAGCAGTAACCGACTAGCGGGAGGCAACCACCCCTACGAGCAGTACTTC; cdr3_aa: CASSNRLAGGNHPYEQYF
v_call: TRBV20-1; j_call: TRBJ1-1; d_call: -; clone_size: many; cdr3_nt: TGCAGTGCTCTGCTTGGTAGGACTGAAGCTTTCTTT; cdr3_aa: CSALLGRTEAFF
v_call: TRBV6-1; j_call: TRBJ2-6; d_call: -; clone_size: -; cdr3_nt: TGTGCCAGCACCCCTGGGGTTACCTCTGGGGCCAACGTCCTGACTTTC; cdr3_aa: CASTPGVTSGANVLTF
v_call: TRBV12-3/TRBV12-4; j_call: TRBJ2-7; d_call: TRBD1; clone_size: many; cdr3_nt: TGTGCCAGCAAAAGAGACAGGGGCCCCGCCGGCGAGCAGTACTTC; cdr3_aa: CASKRDRGPAGEQYF
v_call: TRBV5-1; j_call: TRBJ2-2; d_call: -; clone_size: -; cdr3_nt: TGCGCCAGCCGCTGGACACAGAACACCGGGGAGCTGTTTTTT; cdr3_aa: CASRWTQNTGELFF
v_call: TRBV12-3/TRBV12-4; j_call: TRBJ2-7; d_call: -; clone_size: few; cdr3_nt: TGTGCCAGCAGTCGGACGGAGAGCTCCTACGAGCAGTACTTC; cdr3_aa: CASSRTESSYEQYF
v_call: TRBV11-2; j_call: TRBJ2-3; d_call: -; clone_size: few; cdr3_nt: TGTGCCAGCAGCTTAGTGGGGGGGCGCACCATCACAGATACGCAGTATTTT; cdr3_aa: CASSLVGGRTITDTQYF
v_call: TRBV2; j_call: TRBJ2-2; d_call: TRBD2; clone_size: many; cdr3_nt: TGTGCCAGCAGTGTGAGCGGGACTAACACCGGGGAGCTGTTTTTT; cdr3_aa: CASSVSGTNTGELFF
v_call: TRBV4-3; j_call: TRBJ2-2; d_call: -; clone_size: few; cdr3_nt: TGCGCCAGCAGCCAAGTCGGACATAACACCGGGGAGCTGTCTTTT; cdr3_aa: CASSQVGHNTGELSF
v_call: TRBV11-1; j_call: TRBJ2-7; d_call: -; clone_size: many; cdr3_nt: TGTGCCAGCAGCTTTACCGGGACCTCCTACGAGCAGTACTTC; cdr3_aa: CASSFTGTSYEQYF
v_call: TRBV6-1; j_call: TRBJ2-3; d_call: -; clone_size: many; cdr3_nt: TGTGCCAGCAGTGACAGGGATACGCAGTATTTT; cdr3_aa: CASSDRDTQYF
v_call: TRBV6-1; j_call: TRBJ1-3; d_call: -; clone_size: many; cdr3_nt: TGTGCCAGCAGCGACTTTCCCGGAAACACCATATATTTT; cdr3_aa: CASSDFPGNTIYF
v_call: TRBV12-3/TRBV12-4; j_call: TRBJ2-4; d_call: TRBD1; clone_size: few; cdr3_nt: TGTGCCAGCAGCCAGGGGGAATGGAACATTAAGTACTTC; cdr3_aa: CASSQGEWNIKYF
v_call: TRBV10-3; j_call: TRBJ2-5; d_call: -; clone_size: -; cdr3_nt: TGTGCCATCAGTGGCTGGGGGACCCAGTACTTC; cdr3_aa: CAISGWGTQYF
v_call: TRBV6-1; j_call: TRBJ1-5; d_call: -; clone_size: many; cdr3_nt: TGTGCCAGCAGTGAAGAGGAGGGCGGGAATCAGCCCCAGCATTTT; cdr3_aa: CASSEEEGGNQPQHF
v_call: TRBV4-3; j_call: TRBJ2-7; d_call: -; clone_size: many; cdr3_nt: TGCGCCAGCAGCCAAGGATGGGCGTACGAGCAGTACTTC; cdr3_aa: CASSQGWAYEQYF
v_call: TRBV6-1; j_call: TRBJ1-1; d_call: -; clone_size: many; cdr3_nt: TGTGCCAGCAGCGATAGAACGGACGGATCTAAAGCTTTCTTT; cdr3_aa: CASSDRTDGSKAFF
v_call: TRBV12-3/TRBV12-4; j_call: TRBJ2-7; d_call: -; clone_size: many; cdr3_nt: TGTGCCAGCAGTGGACCGAGAAGGTACGAGCAGTACTTC; cdr3_aa: CASSGPRRYEQYF
v_call: TRBV20-1; j_call: TRBJ2-7; d_call: -; clone_size: few; cdr3_nt: TGCAGTGCTAAAACTCCGGGAAACGAGCAGTACTTC; cdr3_aa: CSAKTPGNEQYF
v_call: TRBV3-1; j_call: TRBJ2-7; d_call: -; clone_size: -; cdr3_nt: TGTGCCAGCAAGCAGGGTACGGCCTACGAGCAGTACTTC; cdr3_aa: CASKQGTAYEQYF
v_call: TRBV18; j_call: TRBJ2-5; d_call: -; clone_size: -; cdr3_nt: TGTGCCAGCTCACCACGTCTGGGACGGGGGGAGACCCAGTACTTC; cdr3_aa: CASSPRLGRGETQYF
v_call: TRBV28; j_call: TRBJ1-1; d_call: -; clone_size: -; cdr3_nt: TGTGCCAGCCTCCTTGTGGGGCGTGGAGCTTTCTTT; cdr3_aa: CASLLVGRGAFF
v_call: TRBV12-3/TRBV12-4; j_call: TRBJ1-1; d_call: -; clone_size: -; cdr3_nt: TGTGCCAGCAGTACAGGGCCCACTGAAGCTTTCTTT; cdr3_aa: CASSTGPTEAFF
v_call: TRBV12-5; j_call: TRBJ2-2; d_call: -; clone_size: few; cdr3_nt: TGTGCTAGTGGTTTGGTAGTTGGCGGAGGGGGCACCGGGGAGCTGTTTTTT; cdr3_aa: CASGLVVGGGGTGELFF
v_call: TRBV28; j_call: TRBJ1-5; d_call: -; clone_size: -; cdr3_nt: TGTGCCAGCAGTTTGCCCCTCCACAGGGTGATGGGCAATCAGCCCCAGCATTTT; cdr3_aa: CASSLPLHRVMGNQPQHF
v_call: TRBV6-5; j_call: TRBJ1-2; d_call: TRBD1; clone_size: many; cdr3_nt: TGTGCCAGCTCCCGGGACAGGGGGCTGCATGGCTACACCTTC; cdr3_aa: CASSRDRGLHGYTF
v_call: TRBV7-6; j_call: TRBJ1-2; d_call: -; clone_size: many; cdr3_nt: TGTGCCAGCAGCTTAGGTCCCAGGGGCTTGGGCTACACCTTC; cdr3_aa: CASSLGPRGLGYTF
v_call: TRBV20-1; j_call: TRBJ1-3; d_call: -; clone_size: many; cdr3_nt: TGCAGTGCTAGCTTCAGCTCTGGAAACACCATATATTTT; cdr3_aa: CSASFSSGNTIYF
v_call: TRBV6-2/TRBV6-3; j_call: TRBJ1-2; d_call: -; clone_size: many; cdr3_nt: TGTGCCAGCAGTTACTCGATGACGGAAGTATTC; cdr3_aa: CASSYSMTEVF
v_call: TRBV11-2; j_call: TRBJ2-7; d_call: TRBD2; clone_size: -; cdr3_nt: TGTGCCAGCAGTATCCTCCTTCTAGCGGGTTCGCCCTACGAGCAGTACTTC; cdr3_aa: CASSILLLAGSPYEQYF
v_call: TRBV27; j_call: TRBJ1-1; d_call: -; clone_size: many; cdr3_nt: TGTGCCAGCAGCTTAACCAGAAACACTGAAGCTTTCTTT; cdr3_aa: CASSLTRNTEAFF